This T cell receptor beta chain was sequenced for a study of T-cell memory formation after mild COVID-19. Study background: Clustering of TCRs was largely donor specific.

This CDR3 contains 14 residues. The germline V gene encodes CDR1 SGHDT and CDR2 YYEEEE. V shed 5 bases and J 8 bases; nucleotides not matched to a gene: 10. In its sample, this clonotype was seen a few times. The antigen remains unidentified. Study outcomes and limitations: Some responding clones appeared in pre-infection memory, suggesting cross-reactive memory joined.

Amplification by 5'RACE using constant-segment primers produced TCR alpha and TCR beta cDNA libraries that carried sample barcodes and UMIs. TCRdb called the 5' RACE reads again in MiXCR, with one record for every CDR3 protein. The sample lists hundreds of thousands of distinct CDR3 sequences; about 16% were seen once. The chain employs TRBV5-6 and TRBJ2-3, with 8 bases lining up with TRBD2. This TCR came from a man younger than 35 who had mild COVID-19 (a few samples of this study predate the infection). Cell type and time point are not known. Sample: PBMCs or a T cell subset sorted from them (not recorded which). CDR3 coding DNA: TGTGCCAGCAGTCCGTATTCGGGGGGGCCTACGCAGTATTTT. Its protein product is CASSPYSGGPTQYF.